Presented here are 11 T cell receptor beta chains from one specimen sequenced in a study of beta chain features in type 1 diabetes. Notes on the study in general: TCRB CDR3s were moderately but significantly shorter in Type 1 diabetes patients in all four CD4+ subsets.

Which antigens these TCRs recognize remains unknown. The authors reverse transcribed all of the isolated RNA, so sequencing captured expressed TCRB transcripts. Libraries were prepared by immunoSEQ multiplex PCR; TCRdb keeps only in-frame clonotypes and omits some of them. This repertoire shows about 150,000 clones, over 6% found once; its top ten account for 0.5%. Material: central memory CD4+ T cells from blood. The receptor set was obtained from a young man with type 1 diabetes.

This clone was found many times. This rearrangement joins TRBV30 to TRBJ1-4, with 7 bases lining up with TRBD1. Trimming cost V 2 bases and J 7 bases; bases outside gene matches: 7. This CDR3 is built from 14 residues. Looked up from germline, CDR1 is GTSNPN and CDR2 is SVGIG (reference sequence). The CDR3 reads CAWSRDSGGEKLFF. CDR3 in DNA: TGTGCCTGGAGTAGGGACAGCGGCGGTGAAAAACTGTTTTTT.

This chain joins TRBV7-2 and TRBJ2-7; 7 nucleotides line up with TRBD2. The CDR3 covers 16 residues. CDR1 and CDR2 (germline): SGHTA, FQGNSA. The V and J ends lost 7 bases and 6 bases, in that order; junction bases with no gene match: 18. The CDR3 reads CASTTFGGAGPREQYF. CDR3 bases: TGTGCCAGCACCACTTTTGGAGGAGCGGGACCCCGCGAGCAGTACTTC.

This clone has a handful of counts. The rearrangement joins TRBV7-2 to TRBJ2-3, with D perhaps matching TRBD2 (6 bases). CDR3 length: 17 residues. V lost 3 bases to trimming and J lost 0 bases, with 16 bases between them. The germline V gene has CDR1 SGHTA and CDR2 FQGNSA. The CDR3 sequence: CASSFSVDYSSTDTQYF. Here the CDR3 DNA reads TGTGCCAGCAGCTTTTCCGTGGACTATTCAAGCACAGATACGCAGTATTTT.

This clone was picked up many times. V usage is TRBV18 and J usage is TRBJ2-6; D possibly corresponds to TRBD2 (6 bases). The CDR3 extends over 15 amino acids. The germline gives CDR1 KGHSH, CDR2 LQKENI. The germline V and J ends were trimmed by 2 bases and 1 base, with 6 bases remaining between them. The CDR3 nucleotides are TGTGCCAGCTCACCAAGCGGGTCTGGGGCCAACGTCCTGACTTTC. Translated, it gives CASSPSGSGANVLTF.

The genes are TRBV11-2 and TRBJ2-2; perhaps TRBD2 as D (5 bases). Trimming stripped 0 bases from V and 4 bases from J, with 15 bases between. CDR3 length: 17 residues. CDR1 is SGHAT and CDR2 is FQNNGV in the germline V gene. The CDR3 loop reads CASSLDSRGRITGELFF. CDR3 sequence (DNA): TGTGCCAGCAGCTTAGATTCCCGCGGGCGTATCACCGGGGAGCTGTTTTTT.

The chain recombines TRBV18 with TRBJ1-4; no firm D call. In germline, CDR1 is KGHSH, CDR2 LQKENI. The CDR3 extends over 16 amino acids. V lost 3 bases to trimming and J lost 8 bases, with 19 bases between them. CDR3 region: CASSPWAGLRREKLFF. The CDR3 coding sequence is TGTGCCAGCTCACCGTGGGCCGGCCTACGAAGAGAAAAACTGTTTTTT.

This rearrangement joins TRBV29-1 to TRBJ1-1; D uncertain. Trimming took off 7 bases at V and 1 base at J, with 10 bases between the two ends. Germline V lookup: CDR1 SQVTM, CDR2 ANQGSEA. The CDR3 is 12 amino acids. The CDR3 here is CSAEGQNTEAFF. CDR3 DNA sequence: TGCAGCGCCGAGGGCCAGAACACTGAAGCTTTCTTT.

The rearrangement joins TRBV13 to TRBJ2-7; maybe TRBD2 (5 bases). Trimming took 3 bases from V and 4 from J, leaving 10 bases between them. The CDR3 length is 13 residues. Germline CDR1 PRHDT, CDR2 FYEKMQ (reference sequence). The DNA of the CDR3 is TGTGCCAGCAGCTTGGGAGATATTTACGAGCAGTACTTC. This codes for CASSLGDIYEQYF.

This clone was found many times. The chain carries TRBV14 and TRBJ2-7, with D unclear. Germline assignment: CDR1 SGHDN and CDR2 FVKESK. This CDR3 contains 12 residues. The ends were cut back, 0 bases at V and 3 bases at J, with 3 bases in the middle. CDR3 sequence: CASSQEHYEQYF. The CDR3 DNA follows: TGTGCCAGCAGCCAAGAACACTACGAGCAGTACTTC.

Only a few counts were recorded for this clone. The chain employs TRBV6-5 and TRBJ2-6; D is ambiguous. CDR3 size: 15 residues. Trimming took 0 bases from V and 0 from J, leaving 3 bases between them. Germline CDR1 and CDR2: MNHEY and SVGAGI. The CDR3 DNA is TGTGCCAGCAGTTACTCCGGCTCTGGGGCCAACGTCCTGACTTTC. Translation gives CASSYSGSGANVLTF.

This clone was observed a few times. This chain uses TRBV7-9 with TRBJ1-6, with D perhaps TRBD1 (5 bases). The length of the CDR3 is 15 residues. The germline gives CDR1 SEHNR, CDR2 FQNEAQ (reference sequence). The V end lost 6 bases, the J end lost 6 bases, and 15 bases lay between the germline ends. CDR3 coding DNA: TGTGCCAGCAGGATCGGGGGGTCGGGTAATTCACCCCTCCACTTT. This codes for CASRIGGSGNSPLHF.